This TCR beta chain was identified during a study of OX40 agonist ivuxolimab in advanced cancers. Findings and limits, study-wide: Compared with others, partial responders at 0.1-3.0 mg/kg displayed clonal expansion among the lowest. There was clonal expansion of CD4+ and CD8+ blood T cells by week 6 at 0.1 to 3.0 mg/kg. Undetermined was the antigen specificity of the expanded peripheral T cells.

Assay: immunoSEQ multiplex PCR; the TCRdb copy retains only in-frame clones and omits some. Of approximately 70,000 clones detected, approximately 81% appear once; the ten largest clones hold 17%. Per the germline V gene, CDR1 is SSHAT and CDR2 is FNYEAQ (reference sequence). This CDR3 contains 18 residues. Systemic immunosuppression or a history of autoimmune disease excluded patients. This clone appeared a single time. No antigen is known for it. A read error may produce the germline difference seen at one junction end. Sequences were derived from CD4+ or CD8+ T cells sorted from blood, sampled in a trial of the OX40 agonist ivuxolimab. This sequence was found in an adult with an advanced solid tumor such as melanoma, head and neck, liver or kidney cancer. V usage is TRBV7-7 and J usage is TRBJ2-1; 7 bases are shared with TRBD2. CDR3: CASSLAILAASSYNEQFF. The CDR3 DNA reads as TGTGCTAGCAGCTTAGCGATTCTAGCGGCCAGCTCCTACAATGAGCAGTTCTTC.